These 21 T cell receptor beta chains originate from one sample sequenced in a study of control samples from healthy donors and cancer patients. The assay was immunoSEQ multiplex PCR, and TCRdb's table has in-frame clones only and misses some. The repertoire holds 90,000 to 100,000 clones, with 65% to 85% as singletons. Sequenced sample: PBMCs. The receptor source for this set is a man aged 65 to 79 with lung cancer.

The CDR3 sequence: CASSVGGRDEQFF. As DNA, the CDR3 is TGTGCCAGCAGCGTGGGGGGGCGCGATGAGCAGTTCTTC. The chain links TRBV9 to TRBJ2-1; a possible D gene is TRBD2 (7 bases). The V gene's germline CDR1 is SGDLS and CDR2 YYNGEE. V dropped 2 bases and J dropped 8 bases, with 11 bases sitting between them. This CDR3 region has 13 residues.

Points on this clone: One end of the junction varies from germline; a read error may be responsible. Other nucleotide sequences from this sample produce the same CDR3. This chain connects TRBV19 to TRBJ2-7; no definite D call. CDR1 and CDR2 (germline): LNHDA, SQIVND (reference sequence). CDR3 length equals 16 residues. CDR3 sequence reads: CASSIDPDTHPYEQYF. For the CDR3, the DNA is TGTGCCAGTAGTATAGACCCCGACACCCATCCCTACGAGCAGTATTTC.

The chain uses TRBV6-2 or TRBV6-3 and TRBJ2-1; a weak D match, TRBD1 (6 bases). The germline gives CDR1 MNHEY, CDR2 SVGEGT. The CDR3 has 12 residues. V was clipped by 6 bases and J by 12 bases, with 15 bases between them. In nucleotides, the CDR3 is TGTGCCAGCAGCTTTACAGGGACCCCGCAGTTCTTC. This translates into CASSFTGTPQFF.

Here the CDR3 DNA reads TGTGCCAGGCGCCGCGCGGGGGGCGAATCCCGGGGCCCCGACACCGGGGAGCTGTTTTTT. Its protein product is CARRRAGGESRGPDTGELFF. The rearrangement links TRBV19 to TRBJ2-2, with 8 nucleotides matching TRBD2. The ends lost 9 bases at V and 3 bases at J; junction bases unmatched: 24. The germline V gene has CDR1 LNHDA and CDR2 SQIVND (reference sequence). This CDR3 comprises 20 residues.

V usage is TRBV5-6 and J usage is TRBJ1-2; 7 bases are shared with TRBD1. This CDR3 has 14 residues. CDR1 is SGHDT, CDR2 YYEEEE, per germline. Trimming removed 5 bases from V and 6 bases from J; junction bases left unmatched: 10. Written as DNA, the CDR3 is TGTGCCAGCAGTCGACAGGGTGCCGATGATGGCTACACCTTC. Encoded protein: CASSRQGADDGYTF.

The chain combines TRBV29-1 with TRBJ2-2; the D is unclear. V lost 5 bases and J lost 1, with 11 bases in between. CDR1 is SQVTM and CDR2 is ANQGSEA in the germline V gene. The CDR3 spans 14 residues. The CDR3 nucleotides read TGCAGCGTTTCGAGCTGGTTGAACACCGGGGAGCTGTTTTTT. Translation gives CSVSSWLNTGELFF.

This chain joins TRBV24-1 and TRBJ2-2; D possibly matches TRBD1 or TRBD2 (6 bases each). Germline CDR1 is KGHDR and CDR2 is SFDVKD. Trimming cost V 9 bases and J 1 base, with 14 bases left between them. The CDR3 runs to 15 residues. The CDR3 here is CATAHRGLNTGELFF. CDR3 nucleotide sequence: TGTGCCACCGCCCACCGGGGGCTGAACACCGGGGAGCTGTTTTTT.

In its sample, this clone was seen many times. J is TRBJ1-6 and V is TRBV11-2; D unresolved. Germline CDR1 is SGHAT and CDR2 is FQNNGV. The CDR3 covers 14 residues. V shed 5 bases and J shed 10 bases, with 15 bases lying between them. CDR3 in DNA: TGTGCCAGCAGCCAGACGCACGGGGAATCACCCCTCCACTTT. Amino acids: CASSQTHGESPLHF.

J is TRBJ2-7 and V is TRBV3-1 (or the pseudogene TRBV3-2), with 8 nucleotides matching TRBD1. V trimming: 4 bases; J trimming: 3 bases; junction bases outside the gene matches: 5. CDR1 and CDR2 (germline): LGHDT, YNNKEL (reference sequence). The CDR3 sequence is 14 residues long. As DNA, the CDR3 is TGTGCCAGCAGCCGACAGGGGCCGGGCTACGAGCAGTACTTC. Translation: CASSRQGPGYEQYF.

The DNA of the CDR3 is TGTGCCAGCAGTTACTCTCAGGGATATGGCTACACCTTC. Protein product: CASSYSQGYGYTF. The chain couples TRBV6-5 to TRBJ1-2; possible D gene TRBD1, 5 bases. The CDR3 is 13 residues long. Germline V gene lookup returns CDR1 MNHEY and CDR2 SVGAGI. The ends were cut back, 0 bases at V and 5 bases at J, with 7 bases in the middle.

A word on this clone: At one of its ends the junction is not consistent with the germline gene, which may arise from a read error. This chain joins TRBV7-7 and TRBJ2-7; D gene ambiguous. CDR3 length equals 14 residues. Germline V gene data show CDR1 as SSHAT and CDR2 as FNYEAQ (reference sequence). The CDR3 sequence is CASSLGPEVGEQYF. Written as DNA, the CDR3 is TGTGCTAGCAGCTTAGGGCCCGAGGTGGGGGAGCAGTACTTC.

The V and J genes are TRBV24-1 and TRBJ1-5; 7 bases are shared with TRBD1. The CDR3 extends over 16 amino acids. J lost 2 bases, V lost 3 bases, and 6 bases had no gene match. Per germline, CDR1 KGHDR and CDR2 SFDVKD. This chain's CDR3 is CATSDPRGEGNQPQHF. The CDR3 DNA follows: TGTGCCACCAGTGATCCCAGGGGGGAGGGCAATCAGCCCCAGCATTTT.

The chain joins TRBV24-1 to TRBJ1-2; 7 nucleotides match TRBD1. This CDR3 comprises 16 residues. Germline V gene data show CDR1 as KGHDR and CDR2 as SFDVKD. J gave up 2 bases and V 5 bases, and 10 bases lay outside the gene matches. CDR3 nucleotide sequence: TGTGCCACCAGTGTCCCCGCCCAGGGACAGAACTATGGCTACACCTTC. The encoded protein is CATSVPAQGQNYGYTF.

The chain is built from TRBV15 and TRBJ1-1; D call uncertain. Germline V gives CDR1 LNHNV, CDR2 YYDKDF (reference sequence). The length of the CDR3 is 16 residues. Trimming took 1 base from V and 1 from J, leaving 13 bases between them. The CDR3 nucleotides are TGTGCCACCAGCAGAGTCGTCGCCAGGAGGAACACTGAAGCTTTCTTT. It codes for CATSRVVARRNTEAFF.

This clone has only a few counts. The chain joins TRBV30 to TRBJ1-2; no definite D call. Trimming removed 0 bases from V and 3 bases from J, with 11 bases in between. Per the germline V gene, CDR1 is GTSNPN and CDR2 is SVGIG (reference sequence). This CDR3 region has 14 residues. The CDR3 bases are TGTGCCTGGAGTGTCAAGGGCAGGCACTATGGCTACACCTTC. Residues: CAWSVKGRHYGYTF. The full variable domain, completed using reference TRBV30 and TRBJ1-2, is SQTIHQWPATLVQPVGSPLSLECTVEGTSNPNLYWYRQAAGRGLQLLFYSVGIGQISSEVPQNLSASRPQDRQFILSSKKLLLSDSGFYLCAWSVKGRHYGYTFGSGTRLTVV.

This chain links TRBV24-1 with TRBJ1-1, with a weak D call TRBD1 (5 bases). CDR1 is KGHDR, CDR2 SFDVKD, per germline. The V end was cut by 6 bases, the J end by 3 bases, with 13 bases between. The CDR3 has 14 residues. For the CDR3, the DNA is TGTGCCACCAGTCAGAGCGGGGGACACACTGAAGCTTTCTTT. This gives the protein CATSQSGGHTEAFF.

CDR3 nucleotides: TGTGCCAGCAGTGACGCGGGGGTTAACATTCAGTACTTC. Translated: CASSDAGVNIQYF. This chain connects TRBV2 to TRBJ2-4, with 7 bases fitting TRBD2. CDR1 is SNHLY, CDR2 FYNNEI, per germline. The CDR3 contains 13 residues. V shed 3 bases and J 7 bases; nucleotides not matched to a gene: 3.

This chain uses TRBV28 with TRBJ1-5; maybe TRBD1 (6 bases). This CDR3 is built from 17 residues. Germline V gives CDR1 MDHEN, CDR2 SYDVKM. Trimming stripped 6 bases from V and 1 base from J, with 19 bases between. The CDR3 DNA reads as TGTGCCAGCAGCGAACGTCGGGGGCTGGGGAGCAATCAGCCCCAGCATTTT. Translated, it gives CASSERRGLGSNQPQHF. The complete variable domain, with remaining parts taken from reference TRBV28 and TRBJ1-5, reads DVKVTQSSRYLVKRTGEKVFLECVQDMDHENMFWYRQDPGLGLRLIYFSYDVKMKEKGDIPEGYSVSREKKERFSLILESASTNQTSMYLCASSERRGLGSNQPQHFGDGTRLSIL.

The V and J genes are TRBV2 and TRBJ2-1, with D perhaps TRBD2 (6 bases). The CDR3 is made up of 17 amino acids. The V gene lost 3 bases and the J gene lost 0 bases, with 15 bases spanning the gap. Germline V gives CDR1 SNHLY, CDR2 FYNNEI. CDR3: CASSDFTRGSSYNEQFF. The CDR3 DNA reads TGTGCCAGCAGTGACTTTACCCGGGGGAGCTCCTACAATGAGCAGTTCTTC. The full variable domain, in which reference TRBV2 and TRBJ2-1 provide the parts outside the CDR3, is EPEVTQTPSHQVTQMGQEVILRCVPISNHLYFYWYRQILGQKVEFLVSFYNNEISEKSEIFDDQFSVERPDGSNFTLKIRSTKLEDSAMYFCASSDFTRGSSYNEQFFGPGTRLTVL.

This chain connects TRBV19 to TRBJ1-5; maybe TRBD1 (5 bases). The germline V gene has CDR1 LNHDA and CDR2 SQIVND (reference sequence). The CDR3 spans 16 residues. V shed 6 bases and J shed 2 bases, with 17 bases lying between them. The CDR3 spells CASSSAGRDGNQPQHF. Here the CDR3 DNA reads TGTGCCAGTAGCTCAGCGGGCAGGGACGGCAATCAGCCCCAGCATTTT.

This sequence joins TRBV30 and TRBJ2-5; the D gene could be TRBD1 or TRBD2 (6 bases each). CDR1 is GTSNPN and CDR2 is SVGIG in the germline V gene (reference sequence). With 7 bases removed from V and 4 bases from J, the gap between germline ends came to 16 bases. The length of the CDR3 is 13 residues. The CDR3 here is CAFKRGAGETQYF. CDR3 sequence (DNA): TGTGCCTTCAAGAGGGGGGCCGGAGAGACCCAGTACTTC.